This T cell receptor (beta chain) derives from a study of TIL therapy for anti-PD-1-resistant metastatic lung cancer (dated by TCRdb to the early 2020s). Looking at the study overall: Tumors were harvested before any PD-1/PD-L1 blockade; patients then received nivolumab, and those progressing received lymphodepletion, expanded TIL infusion and IL-2. Clonotypes were tracked across tumor, expanded TIL product and serial blood samples by T cell receptor beta sequencing of tumor and peripheral blood. Most of the cohort had lung adenocarcinoma, including a few EGFR-mutant tumors and two ALK-rearranged tumors, and half of the patients were either current or former smokers. Enrolled patients had a median age of around 51 years (range roughly 35-85) and a median tumor PD-L1 proportion score of approximately 6.6%. A median non-synonymous tumor mutation burden of about 1.6 mutations per megabase was determined across the cohort by whole-exome sequencing.

TCR beta CDR3 regions were amplified from genomic DNA with the immunoSEQ v3 hsTCRB kit using bias-controlled multiplex PCR. TCR libraries were sequenced on an Illumina NextSeq 500 to 1.5 million to 2.5 million read pairs for survey level or roughly 4.5-6 million for deep level. In the source study's methods: V, D and J genes were assigned, non-productive sequences were removed, and clonality was reported by immunoSEQ Analyzer software. Repertoires were compared by productive Simpson clonality and by the Morisita overlap index of productive TRB rearrangements between infused TIL and blood. Absolute clonotype counts in blood were estimated by multiplying the lymphocyte count by the CD3+ fraction and by the productive frequency of the clone. Entries here come from immuneACCESS through TCRdb and include only in-frame sequences with V and J called. Some clones fail to appear in such tables; in the studies checked, an unresolved V gene covers under half of the shortfall, and the cause of the remainder is unknown. V, J and clone size are those of that table, while D and trimming were read from the DNA. This sample lists tens of thousands of clones; around 67% were detected once. The ten largest clonotypes hold 5.5% to 6.5% of the sample.

Reading the label with the study, this specimen's time point is: pre-treatment sample, taken before nivolumab and TIL therapy. Adults with stage 4 NSCLC were enrolled in a dual-center phase I trial from 2017 to early 2020. The samples were drawn from an open-label, single-arm phase I trial testing tumor-infiltrating lymphocyte therapy combined with nivolumab in advanced non-small cell lung cancer. Blood mononuclear cells from EDTA tubes were separated on a Ficoll gradient and snap-frozen as pellets, and DNA was extracted from the cells using a Qiagen mini-prep kit. From the cysteine up to the phenylalanine, the CDR3 has a length of 15 residues. The kept DNA is CDR3 alone, 45 bases in frame from the first base. Clipping removes 6 bases from V and 5 bases from J, with 8 as the unmatched junction base count. The germline V gene (reference sequence) yields GTSNPN for CDR1 and SVGIG for CDR2. Overall study results and their limits: Infused TIL clonotypes partially replaced the baseline peripheral repertoire then decayed over months, with no apparent association between persistence and response. The study protocol defined all tumor marker inferences as exploratory. The cohort was highly selected, with more treatment-naive, never-smoker and oncogene-addicted patients than typical, limiting generalizability.

This clone occurred a few times. It has no known antigen specificity. The input lacks base qualities; no much larger clone sits a single base away. The material sequenced was blood, taken at baseline. The V and J segments used are TRBV30 and TRBJ2-2; a stretch of 11 junction bases matches TRBD2. The sequence derives from a person between 25 and 80 years old with non-small cell lung cancer. CDR3 reads: CACTLAGGGTGELFF. The DNA sequence is given as TGTGCCTGTACCCTAGCGGGAGGTGGGACCGGGGAGCTGTTTTTT.